Listed here are 30 T cell receptor beta chains from one sample, sequenced in a study of CD4+ T cells in melanoma. Libraries were prepared by immunoSEQ multiplex PCR; TCRdb keeps only in-frame clonotypes and omits some of them. The sample includes about 140,000 clones, nearly 95% of them seen just once. The receptors were gathered from a human donor with melanoma.

The chain has TRBV6-5 and TRBJ1-5; unclear D gene. The CDR3 covers 13 residues. From germline, CDR1 is MNHEY and CDR2 SVGAGI. Trimming took off 5 bases at V and 6 bases at J, with 11 bases between the two ends. As DNA, the CDR3 is TGTGCCAGCAGTAGACTCCCCTCTCAGCCCCAGCATTTT. It translates to CASSRLPSQPQHF.

The chain is built from TRBV11-2 and TRBJ2-7, with 7 bases matching TRBD1. Germline V CDR1 and CDR2: SGHAT, FQNNGV. CDR3 length equals 14 residues. The V segment lost 5 bases and the J segment 4 bases; nucleotides outside the gene matches: 8. Here the CDR3 reads CASSQTGQNYEQYF. Written as DNA, the CDR3 is TGTGCCAGCAGCCAAACGGGACAGAATTACGAGCAGTACTTC. Together with reference TRBV11-2 and TRBJ2-7, the CDR3 gives the full variable domain: EAGVAQSPRYKIIEKRQSVAFWCNPISGHATLYWYQQILGQGPKLLIQFQNNGVVDDSQLPKDRFSAERLKGVDSTLKIQPAKLEDSAVYLCASSQTGQNYEQYFGPGTRLTVT.

The rearrangement uses TRBV25-1 and TRBJ1-2, with 8 bases fitting TRBD1. The germline V gene has CDR1 MGHDK and CDR2 SYGVNS. Trimming took 5 bases from V and 4 from J; bases not matched to a gene: 9. This CDR3 has 15 residues. This CDR3 is CASSPLGQGPYGYTF. CDR3 sequence (DNA): TGTGCCAGCAGTCCTCTAGGACAGGGTCCCTATGGCTACACCTTC.

The chain combines TRBV18 with TRBJ2-7; D assignment may be TRBD1 or TRBD2 (5 bases each). Trimming took off 3 bases at V and 0 bases at J, with 15 bases between the two ends. The germline V gene has CDR1 KGHSH and CDR2 LQKENI. The CDR3 has 16 residues. The CDR3 is CASSPLVTGHSYEQYF. For the CDR3, the DNA is TGTGCCAGCTCACCGCTCGTGACGGGGCACTCCTACGAGCAGTACTTC.

Only a few counts were recorded for this clone. The chain carries TRBV18 and TRBJ1-4; D ambiguous. Deletions cut 2 bases from V and 8 bases from J, with 12 bases between. Germline V gene sequence: CDR1 KGHSH, CDR2 LQKENI. CDR3 length equals 14 residues. The CDR3 is CASSPDFKGEKLFF. The CDR3 DNA is TGTGCCAGCTCACCAGACTTTAAGGGCGAAAAACTGTTTTTT.

The V gene is TRBV25-1, the J gene TRBJ2-1; D perhaps matches TRBD2 (6 bases). CDR1 and CDR2 (germline): MGHDK, SYGVNS. Trimming took off 2 bases at V and 13 bases at J, with 9 bases between the two ends. The CDR3 is 11 amino acids. CDR3 in amino acids: CASSERGRQFF. CDR3 in DNA: TGTGCCAGCAGTGAACGGGGGAGACAGTTCTTC.

This clone was recorded once. The chain couples TRBV2 to TRBJ1-6; 7 nucleotides match TRBD1. CDR1 and CDR2 (germline): SNHLY, FYNNEI. This CDR3 is built from 14 residues. The junction had 9 bases not matched to a gene; V was cut back by 6 bases and J by 10 bases. CDR3 region: CASRSTGAGSPLHF. CDR3 bases: TGTGCCAGCAGATCCACAGGGGCAGGCTCACCCCTCCACTTT.

The J gene is TRBJ1-4, the V gene TRBV5-1; 7 positions match TRBD1. After removal of 4 bases from V and 7 bases from J, the junction contained 10 bases not matched to a gene. Germline assignment: CDR1 SGHRS and CDR2 YFSETQ. The CDR3 has 15 residues. The CDR3 reads CASSLTGDQGEKLFF. The CDR3 DNA reads as TGCGCCAGCAGCCTAACAGGGGACCAGGGTGAAAAACTGTTTTTT.

The chain uses TRBV5-4 and TRBJ1-2; unclear D gene. This CDR3 is built from 13 residues. The germline V gene has CDR1 SGHNT and CDR2 YYREEE (reference sequence). V was clipped by 4 bases and J by 5 bases, with 12 bases between them. CDR3 region: CASSAEELYGYTF. The CDR3 nucleotides read TGTGCCAGCAGCGCTGAGGAGCTGTATGGCTACACCTTC.

This clone was found a few times. The chain's CDR3 is CAWRRTGVGYTF. In nucleotides, the CDR3 is TGTGCCTGGAGGCGGACAGGGGTTGGCTACACCTTC. The chain joins TRBV30 to TRBJ1-2; 9 positions match TRBD1. The CDR3 loop spans 12 amino acids. V gave up 3 bases and J gave up 7 bases; unmatched junction bases: 3. CDR1 and CDR2 (germline): GTSNPN, SVGIG (reference sequence).

The rearrangement joins TRBV10-1 to TRBJ2-5; no reliable D call. V gave up 0 bases and J gave up 7 bases, with 9 bases separating them. The CDR3 consists of 13 residues. Germline V lookup: CDR1 WNHNN, CDR2 SYGVQD (reference sequence). In nucleotides, the CDR3 is TGCGCCAGCAGTGAGTCGGTTACGGGGACCCAGTACTTC. This encodes CASSESVTGTQYF.

The chain uses TRBV4-1 and TRBJ2-7, with 9 nucleotides matching TRBD1. With V trimmed by 4 bases and J by 2 bases, 6 bases remained unmatched. Germline-derived CDR1 and CDR2 are MGHRA and YSYEKL. This CDR3 contains 15 residues. The CDR3 DNA follows: TGCGCCAGCAGCCGAGCCGGGACAGGGACCTACGAGCAGTACTTC. This sequence encodes CASSRAGTGTYEQYF.

A few counts support this clone. In the same sample, other DNA sequences code for this CDR3. The chain recombines TRBV5-1 with TRBJ1-1; D gene uncertain. The CDR3 covers 13 residues. With 0 bases removed from V and 0 bases from J, the gap between germline ends came to 3 bases. Germline assignment: CDR1 SGHRS and CDR2 YFSETQ. The CDR3 DNA follows: TGCGCCAGCAGCTTGGCTGTGAACACTGAAGCTTTCTTT. Protein sequence: CASSLAVNTEAFF.

This sequence joins TRBV6-6 and TRBJ1-4, with D maybe TRBD1 (6 bases). The germline CDR1 and CDR2 sequences are MNHNY and SVGAGI (reference sequence). The V end lost 2 bases, the J end lost 6 bases, and 13 bases lay between the germline ends. The CDR3 totals 15 residues. The CDR3 region is CASSYRTGLDEKLFF. CDR3 DNA sequence: TGTGCCAGCAGTTACCGCACAGGGTTGGATGAAAAACTGTTTTTT.

The CDR3 bases are TGTGCCAGCAGTTTACAGGGAAGCTCCTACGAGCAGTACTTC. It encodes CASSLQGSSYEQYF. This chain links TRBV28 with TRBJ2-7, with D maybe TRBD1 (5 bases). CDR3 length equals 14 residues. Trimming cost V 2 bases and J 0 bases, with 8 bases left between them. The V gene's germline CDR1 is MDHEN and CDR2 SYDVKM.

The gene calls are TRBV7-9 and TRBJ2-4, with 7 positions matching TRBD1. The CDR3 runs 15 residues. The germline V gene encodes CDR1 SEHNR and CDR2 FQNEAQ (reference sequence). J was trimmed by 6 bases and V by 1 base; bases with no gene match: 6. The CDR3 DNA follows: TGTGCCAGCAGCTTAGGAGGGACAGCCGTAAACATTCAGTACTTC. This gives the protein CASSLGGTAVNIQYF.

The chain employs TRBV5-6 and TRBJ1-5; no definite D call. The germline V and J ends were trimmed by 0 bases and 5 bases, with 9 bases remaining between them. Germline CDR1 and CDR2: SGHDT and YYEEEE. The CDR3 totals 14 residues. This chain's CDR3 is CASSLGAGDQPQHF. The CDR3, as DNA: TGTGCCAGCAGCTTGGGAGCAGGTGATCAGCCCCAGCATTTT. Together with reference TRBV5-6 and TRBJ1-5, the CDR3 gives the full variable domain: DAGVTQSPTHLIKTRGQQVTLRCSPKSGHDTVSWYQQALGQGPQFIFQYYEEEERQRGNFPDRFSGHQFPNYSSELNVNALLLGDSALYLCASSLGAGDQPQHFGDGTRLSIL.

V gene TRBV29-1 combines with J gene TRBJ1-1; no clear D. The CDR3 runs to 11 residues. CDR1 SQVTM and CDR2 ANQGSEA come from the germline V gene. V was clipped by 5 bases and J by 9 bases, with 13 bases between them. In DNA, the CDR3 is TGCAGCGTTCCCTCAGCGTCAAAAGCTTTCTTT. It encodes CSVPSASKAFF.

This clone occurred once. J is TRBJ1-2 and V is TRBV29-1; 9 bases match TRBD1. The V gene end was trimmed by 1 base and the J gene end by 12 bases; junction bases not matched to a gene: 6. In germline, CDR1 is SQVTM, CDR2 ANQGSEA. The CDR3 has 12 residues. CDR3 amino acids: CSVEVQGAVNTF. The CDR3 nucleotides are TGCAGCGTTGAAGTACAGGGGGCGGTAAACACCTTC.

The rearrangement joins TRBV7-9 to TRBJ1-6, with D uncertain. The CDR3 has 13 amino acids. Germline V gives CDR1 SEHNR, CDR2 FQNEAQ (reference sequence). Trimming cost V 2 bases and J 8 bases, with 7 bases left between them. The CDR3 loop reads CASSLSGDSPLHF. The CDR3 nucleotides read TGTGCCAGCAGCTTAAGTGGCGATTCACCCCTCCACTTT. Combining the CDR3 with reference TRBV7-9 and TRBJ1-6 gives the whole variable domain DTGVSQNPRHKITKRGQNVTFRCDPISEHNRLYWYRQTLGQGPEFLTYFQNEAQLEKSRLLSDRFSAERPKGSFSTLEIQRTEQGDSAMYLCASSLSGDSPLHFGNGTRLTVT.

V usage is TRBV7-8 and J usage is TRBJ1-6; the match to TRBD1 covers 9 bases. V lost 1 base to trimming and J lost 14 bases; unmatched junction nucleotides: 6. CDR3 length: 14 residues. Germline V gene data show CDR1 as SGHVS and CDR2 as FQNEAQ. The CDR3: CASSLDRGQNALHF. In DNA, the CDR3 is TGTGCCAGCAGCTTAGACAGGGGGCAAAACGCCCTCCACTTT.

The chain joins TRBV18 to TRBJ1-1; D gene unclear. V shed 5 bases and J shed 2 bases, with 6 bases lying between them. This CDR3 is 12 amino acids long. CDR1 and CDR2 (germline): KGHSH, LQKENI. In DNA form, the CDR3 reads TGTGCCAGCTCATTCCAAAACACTGAAGCTTTCTTT. This codes for CASSFQNTEAFF.

The chain links TRBV6-4 to TRBJ1-5; 9 bases align to TRBD1. Per the germline V gene, CDR1 is MRHNA and CDR2 is SNTAGT. Losses at the gene ends were 6 bases for V and 5 bases for J; bases not matched to a gene: 8. The CDR3 is 15 residues long. The CDR3 DNA sequence: TGTGCCAGCAGCTTGAACAGGGGGCAGGATCAGCCCCAGCATTTT. Protein product: CASSLNRGQDQPQHF.

The gene calls are TRBV5-6 and TRBJ2-7; D gene ambiguous. Germline loops: CDR1 SGHDT, CDR2 YYEEEE. The CDR3 extends over 12 amino acids. V was pared by 3 bases and J by 6 bases, with 10 bases between. CDR3 amino acids: CASSYGSTEQYF. Here the CDR3 DNA reads TGTGCCAGCAGCTACGGATCCACCGAGCAGTACTTC.

This chain joins TRBV30 and TRBJ2-1; D is uncertain. Germline-derived CDR1 and CDR2 are GTSNPN and SVGIG (reference sequence). The CDR3 is 12 residues long. Trimming removed 2 bases from V and 3 bases from J, with 5 bases in between. CDR3 in DNA: TGTGCCTGGAGTTGGGACTACAATGAGCAGTTCTTC. Translating it yields CAWSWDYNEQFF.

The chain combines TRBV5-1 with TRBJ2-5; the match to TRBD2 covers 11 bases. Germline assignment: CDR1 SGHRS and CDR2 YFSETQ. V dropped 6 bases and J dropped 0; count of bases not matched to a gene: 4. The CDR3 is 15 amino acids. The CDR3 DNA sequence: TGCGCCAGCACCGCTAGCGGGGGGTACCAAGAGACCCAGTACTTC. Encoded protein: CASTASGGYQETQYF.

V is TRBV5-8 and J is TRBJ1-2, with 7 bases matching TRBD1. Germline trimming cut 5 bases from V and 3 bases from J; bases unmatched to any gene: 13. CDR3 size: 16 residues. Germline V gene data show CDR1 as SGHTS and CDR2 as YDEGEE. For the CDR3, the DNA is TGTGCCAGCAGGAGGCAGGGGGTACTCTCCTACTATGGCTACACCTTC. It is translated as CASRRQGVLSYYGYTF.

The chain uses TRBV12-5 and TRBJ1-5; tentative D call: TRBD1 (6 bases). Per germline, CDR1 LGHNT and CDR2 FRNRAP. Trimming removed 6 bases from V and 4 bases from J, with 10 bases in between. The CDR3 sequence is 13 residues long. CDR3 in amino acids: CASGDSSNQPQHF. In nucleotides, the CDR3 is TGTGCTAGTGGGGACAGTTCGAATCAGCCCCAGCATTTT.

The chain combines TRBV29-1 with TRBJ1-1; the match to TRBD1 covers 12 bases. The CDR3 loop spans 15 amino acids. V shed 4 bases, J shed 0 bases, and the junction held 3 bases outside the gene matches. Germline CDR1 is SQVTM and CDR2 is ANQGSEA. CDR3 in DNA: TGCAGCGTTGGAGGGACAGGGGGCATGAACACTGAAGCTTTCTTT. Translating gives CSVGGTGGMNTEAFF.

The CDR3: CASSVQGTEAFF. The DNA for the CDR3 is TGTGCCAGCAGTGTACAGGGCACTGAAGCTTTCTTT. This sequence joins TRBV2 and TRBJ1-1; the D gene is possibly TRBD1 (6 bases). The CDR3 contains 12 residues. Germline values: CDR1 SNHLY, CDR2 FYNNEI. V was trimmed by 4 bases and J by 4 bases, leaving 7 bases between them.